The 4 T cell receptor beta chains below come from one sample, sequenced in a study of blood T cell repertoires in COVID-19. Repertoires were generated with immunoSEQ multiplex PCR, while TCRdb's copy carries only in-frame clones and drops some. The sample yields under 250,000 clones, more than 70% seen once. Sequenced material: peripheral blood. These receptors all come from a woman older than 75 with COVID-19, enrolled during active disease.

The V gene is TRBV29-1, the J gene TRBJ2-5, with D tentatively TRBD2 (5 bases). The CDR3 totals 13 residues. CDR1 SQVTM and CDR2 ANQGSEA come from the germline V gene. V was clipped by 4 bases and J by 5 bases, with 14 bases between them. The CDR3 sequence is CSVAAQEAETQYF. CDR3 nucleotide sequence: TGCAGCGTTGCGGCCCAGGAGGCGGAGACCCAGTACTTC. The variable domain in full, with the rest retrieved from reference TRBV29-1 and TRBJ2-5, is SAVISQKPSRDICQRGTSLTIQCQVDSQVTMMFWYRQQPGQSLTLIATANQGSEATYESGFVIDKFPISRPNLTFSTLTVSNMSPEDSSIYLCSVAAQEAETQYFGPGTRLLVL.

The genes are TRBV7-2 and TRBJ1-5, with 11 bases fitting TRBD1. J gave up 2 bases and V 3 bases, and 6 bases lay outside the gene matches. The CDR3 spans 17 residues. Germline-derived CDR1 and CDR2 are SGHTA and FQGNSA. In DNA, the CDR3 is TGTGCCAGCAGCTTCGGCGGGACAGGGGGACGCAATCAGCCCCAGCATTTT. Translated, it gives CASSFGGTGGRNQPQHF.

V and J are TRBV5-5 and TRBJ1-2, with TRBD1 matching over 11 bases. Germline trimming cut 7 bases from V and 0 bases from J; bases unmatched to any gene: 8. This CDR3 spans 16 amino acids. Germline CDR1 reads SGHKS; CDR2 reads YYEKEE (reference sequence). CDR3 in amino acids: CASDTSGQGANYGYTF. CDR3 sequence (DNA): TGTGCCAGCGACACTTCGGGACAGGGGGCTAACTATGGCTACACCTTC.

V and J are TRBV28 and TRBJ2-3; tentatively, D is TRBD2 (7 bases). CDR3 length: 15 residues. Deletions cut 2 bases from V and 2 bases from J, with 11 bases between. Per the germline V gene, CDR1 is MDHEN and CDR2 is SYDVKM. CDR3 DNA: TGTGCCAGCAGTTTAGGGGGGGGCGTCACAGATACGCAGTATTTT. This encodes CASSLGGGVTDTQYF.